This T cell receptor beta chain was documented in a study of regulatory T cells in long-lasting Graves disease. Findings of the study overall: TCR diversity in persistent Graves' patients was below that of newly diagnosed ones. Results may be inaccurate due to the small sample size.

For TCR beta, libraries came from iRepertoire HTBI primers and Arm-PCR of CDR3 regions. In TCRdb, the multiplex PCR reads were re-called with MiXCR into one record per CDR3 protein. Counted here are under 450,000 distinct CDR3 sequences, around 15% occurring once; the ten biggest clones make up 20% to 25%. Stated time point: newly diagnosed GD, antithyroid drugs for less than 3 months. With RNA extracted from PBMCs as input, the TCR library was made. As regards this clonotype: Antigen: not known.

The V gene lost 10 bases and the J gene lost 5 bases, with 8 bases spanning the gap. In germline, CDR1 is SEHNR, CDR2 FQNEAQ (reference sequence). The CDR3 extends over 11 amino acids. This same sample was also part of a study on T cells in Graves' hyperthyroidism and ophthalmopathy. Turning to that study: A median approximately 6.8 months before onset, the model predicted ophthalmopathy.

The gene calls are TRBV7-9 and TRBJ2-2, with D perhaps matching TRBD1 (5 bases). This specimen consisted of peripheral blood mononuclear cells (PBMCs), obtained at new diagnosis, from a patient treated with antithyroid drugs. This clonotype originated in a woman between 18 and 29 years old with Graves disease. CDR3 loop: CAISGTGELFF. DNA of the CDR3: TGTGCCATCTCAGGGACCGGGGAGCTGTTTTTT.